Shown below are 22 T cell receptor beta chains from a single sample sequenced in a study of neurological immune-mediated disorders. TCRdb analysed the 5' RACE reads with MiXCR anew, one entry per CDR3 protein. The sample has some 24,000 distinct CDR3 sequences; 10% to 15% are singletons. Sequenced: PBMCs. The receptors here all came from a woman aged 35 to 49 with HTLV-1-associated myelopathy (HAM/TSP).

This clonotype came up many times. The V gene is TRBV6-6, the J gene TRBJ2-6; 7 bases line up with TRBD1. In germline, CDR1 is MNHNY, CDR2 SVGAGI (reference sequence). Trimming removed 6 bases from V and 1 base from J; junction bases left unmatched: 3. This CDR3 has 15 residues. The CDR3 nucleotides are TGTGCCAGCAGGAGGACAGGATCTGGGGCCAACGTCCTGACTTTC. Its translation: CASRRTGSGANVLTF.

This clonotype has ten or more counts. The CDR3, as DNA: TGTGCCAGCAGCTCTGGGACAGGCAATCAGCCCCAGCATTTT. This codes for CASSSGTGNQPQHF. The chain combines TRBV9 with TRBJ1-5; 7 nucleotides agree with TRBD1. The ends lost 4 bases at V and 2 bases at J; junction bases unmatched: 3. Germline assignment: CDR1 SGDLS and CDR2 YYNGEE. The CDR3 sequence is 14 residues long.

Many counts were recorded for this clonotype. The chain couples TRBV24-1 to TRBJ2-1, with no clear D. CDR3 length: 13 residues. From germline, CDR1 is KGHDR and CDR2 SFDVKD. With 9 bases removed from V and 1 base from J, the gap between germline ends came to 9 bases. CDR3 loop: CATLSNSYNEQFF. The CDR3 DNA is TGTGCCACCCTGTCGAATTCCTACAATGAGCAGTTCTTC.

In this sample, this clonotype turned up many times. The chain is built from TRBV18 and TRBJ2-4; 7 bases line up with TRBD1. V shed 5 bases and J 2 bases; nucleotides not matched to a gene: 9. Germline CDR1 KGHSH, CDR2 LQKENI. This CDR3 has 16 amino acids. In DNA form, the CDR3 reads TGTGCCAGCTCATCTCGACAGGGTGGGACCAAAAACATTCAGTACTTC. The encoded protein is CASSSRQGGTKNIQYF.

Many counts were recorded for this clonotype. The chain joins TRBV7-7 to TRBJ2-1, with TRBD2 identical over 15 bases. The CDR3 contains 19 residues. V gave up 5 bases and J gave up 6 bases; unmatched junction bases: 14. CDR1 is SSHAT and CDR2 is FNYEAQ in the germline V gene (reference sequence). The CDR3 protein is CASSPLPGLAGGPGNEQFF. CDR3 bases: TGTGCCAGCAGCCCCCTACCGGGACTAGCGGGGGGCCCGGGCAATGAGCAGTTCTTC.

The J gene is TRBJ1-1, the V gene TRBV9; 7 nucleotides agree with TRBD1. The CDR3 totals 14 residues. Germline CDR1 SGDLS, CDR2 YYNGEE. With V trimmed by 4 bases and J by 5 bases, 8 bases remained unmatched. The CDR3 loop is CASSLQGTETEAFF. The CDR3 DNA is TGTGCCAGCAGCTTACAGGGGACGGAAACTGAAGCTTTCTTT.

This clonotype was picked up many times. V gene TRBV4-1 combines with J gene TRBJ2-1; 8 nucleotides line up with TRBD1. Trimming took 0 bases from V and 8 from J; bases not matched to a gene: 12. From germline, CDR1 is MGHRA and CDR2 YSYEKL. The CDR3 is 17 residues long. The CDR3 nucleotides are TGCGCCAGCAGCCAAGATCCCCAGGGGGCCCCGTTGGATGAGCAGTTCTTC. Protein product: CASSQDPQGAPLDEQFF.

This clonotype was seen repeatedly, ten times or more. The chain carries TRBV20-1 and TRBJ1-1, with D possibly being TRBD1 (6 bases). V was cut by 2 bases and J by 2 bases, with 12 bases left in between. The CDR3 loop spans 14 amino acids. The V gene's germline CDR1 is DFQATT and CDR2 SNEGSKA (reference sequence). CDR3 residues: CSARKGQRNTEAFF. As DNA, the CDR3 is TGCAGTGCTAGAAAAGGACAGAGAAACACTGAAGCTTTCTTT.

Ten or more counts support this clonotype. V and J are TRBV2 and TRBJ2-3; no firm D call. Germline CDR1 SNHLY, CDR2 FYNNEI. V gave up 4 bases and J gave up 2 bases, with 7 bases separating them. This CDR3 region has 13 residues. Here the CDR3 reads CASSGLLTDTQYF. CDR3 in DNA: TGTGCCAGCAGTGGGCTACTCACAGATACGCAGTATTTT.

This clonotype was counted many times. The chain recombines TRBV20-1 with TRBJ2-7; 9 bases align to TRBD2. The CDR3 is 14 residues long. Germline V CDR1 and CDR2: DFQATT, SNEGSKA (reference sequence). Germline trimming cut 5 bases from V and 8 bases from J; bases unmatched to any gene: 13. Here the CDR3 reads CSASAVGRGGKQYF. As DNA, the CDR3 is TGCAGTGCTTCCGCGGTTGGGCGGGGGGGAAAGCAGTACTTC.

The table lists this clonotype with a few counts. The chain recombines TRBV18 with TRBJ1-4; no definite D call. This CDR3 comprises 13 residues. V gave up 2 bases and J gave up 8 bases, with 9 bases separating them. Germline CDR1 KGHSH, CDR2 LQKENI. The chain's CDR3 is CASSPGRGEKLFF. Written as DNA, the CDR3 is TGTGCCAGCTCACCAGGGAGAGGGGAAAAACTGTTTTTT.

At least ten counts were recorded for this clonotype. This chain joins TRBV3-1 and TRBJ2-1; 7 bases line up with TRBD2. This CDR3 is 14 amino acids long. Germline assignment: CDR1 LGHDT and CDR2 YNNKEL (reference sequence). With 4 bases clipped from V and 4 bases from J, the junction kept 4 bases outside the gene matches. CDR3 in DNA: TGTGCCAGCAGCCGAGGCGGGGGATACAATGAGCAGTTCTTC. Translating gives CASSRGGGYNEQFF.

This clonotype appeared many times. The rearrangement joins TRBV5-1 to TRBJ2-3; TRBD1 agrees at 10 bases. The CDR3 runs 15 residues. V trimming: 0 bases; J trimming: 5 bases; junction bases outside the gene matches: 3. Per germline, CDR1 SGHRS and CDR2 YFSETQ. CDR3 bases: TGCGCCAGCAGCTTGGGACAGGGGGCAGGAGATACGCAGTATTTT. It translates to CASSLGQGAGDTQYF.

This clonotype is classed as medium-sized. V usage is TRBV12-3 or TRBV12-4 and J usage is TRBJ2-6; no firm D call. This CDR3 region has 14 residues. V was shortened by 0 bases and J by 2 bases, with 2 bases between the two germline ends. The CDR3 region is CASSLATGANVLTF. CDR3 nucleotide sequence: TGTGCCAGCAGTTTAGCCACTGGGGCCAACGTCCTGACTTTC.

This clonotype qualifies as medium-sized. The rearrangement uses TRBV3-1 and TRBJ1-1; 10 positions match TRBD1. The CDR3 length is 14 residues. The germline V gene encodes CDR1 LGHDT and CDR2 YNNKEL (reference sequence). V trimming: 2 bases; J trimming: 6 bases; junction bases outside the gene matches: 3. DNA for the CDR3: TGTGCCAGCAGCCAACCCGGACAGGGGGCTGAAGCTTTCTTT. Protein: CASSQPGQGAEAFF.

This clonotype has ten or more counts. This sequence joins TRBV2 and TRBJ2-3; D might be TRBD2 (6 bases). The CDR3 length is 16 residues. Trimming stripped 7 bases from V and 0 bases from J, with 17 bases between. The V gene's germline CDR1 is SNHLY and CDR2 FYNNEI. The CDR3 spells CASNPNAGRSTDTQYF. The CDR3 DNA sequence: TGTGCCAGCAATCCCAACGCGGGGAGAAGCACAGATACGCAGTATTTT.

This clonotype was found many times. The V and J genes are TRBV5-6 and TRBJ1-6, with TRBD1 identical over 10 bases. The V and J ends lost 4 bases and 11 bases, in that order; junction bases with no gene match: 6. The CDR3 loop spans 14 amino acids. Germline values: CDR1 SGHDT, CDR2 YYEEEE. The CDR3: CASSNRDRGAPLHF. The CDR3 DNA reads as TGTGCCAGCAGCAACCGGGACAGGGGTGCACCCCTCCACTTT. Full variable domain (rest looked up from reference TRBV5-6 and TRBJ1-6): DAGVTQSPTHLIKTRGQQVTLRCSPKSGHDTVSWYQQALGQGPQFIFQYYEEEERQRGNFPDRFSGHQFPNYSSELNVNALLLGDSALYLCASSNRDRGAPLHFGNGTRLTVT.

This clonotype was recorded at least ten times. The V call is TRBV27, the J call TRBJ2-7; 11 nucleotides align to TRBD2. This CDR3 is built from 14 residues. Trimming took 3 bases from V and 3 from J; bases not matched to a gene: 1. The germline CDR1 and CDR2 sequences are MNHEY and SMNVEV (reference sequence). The DNA for the CDR3 is TGTGCCAGCAGTTTCGGGACTAGCGGCTACGAGCAGTACTTC. It encodes CASSFGTSGYEQYF.

This clonotype was seen many times. V and J are TRBV5-1 and TRBJ2-5, with 9 bases fitting TRBD2. The CDR3 has 15 amino acids. J gave up 5 bases and V 0 bases, and 5 bases lay outside the gene matches. Germline loops: CDR1 SGHRS, CDR2 YFSETQ. CDR3 DNA sequence: TGCGCCAGCAGCTTGGCGCTAGCGGGGTCGGAGACCCAGTACTTC. Its translation: CASSLALAGSETQYF. Using reference TRBV5-1 and TRBJ2-5 for the parts outside the CDR3, the full variable domain is KAGVTQTPRYLIKTRGQQVTLSCSPISGHRSVSWYQQTPGQGLQFLFEYFSETQRNKGNFPGRFSGRQFSNSRSEMNVSTLELGDSALYLCASSLALAGSETQYFGPGTRLLVL.

There are many counts of this clonotype. The chain combines TRBV5-1 with TRBJ2-2; no definite D call. Deletions cut 2 bases from V and 0 bases from J, with 5 bases between. In germline, CDR1 is SGHRS, CDR2 YFSETQ. The CDR3 runs 14 residues. CDR3 DNA: TGCGCCAGCAGCTTTTTTCCGAACACCGGGGAGCTGTTTTTT. It specifies CASSFFPNTGELFF. Based on the CDR3 plus reference TRBV5-1 and TRBJ2-2, the full variable domain is KAGVTQTPRYLIKTRGQQVTLSCSPISGHRSVSWYQQTPGQGLQFLFEYFSETQRNKGNFPGRFSGRQFSNSRSEMNVSTLELGDSALYLCASSFFPNTGELFFGEGSRLTVL.

This clonotype was seen ten or more times. V usage is TRBV5-1 and J usage is TRBJ2-7; no reliable D call. The CDR3 is 13 amino acids. From germline, CDR1 is SGHRS and CDR2 YFSETQ. The ends were cut back, 0 bases at V and 3 bases at J, with 7 bases in the middle. The CDR3 sequence is CASSLAPDYEQYF. Here the CDR3 DNA reads TGCGCCAGCAGCTTGGCCCCGGACTACGAGCAGTACTTC.

This clonotype was seen ten or more times. V is TRBV20-1 and J is TRBJ1-1; D call uncertain. The CDR3 length is 13 residues. V shed 1 base and J shed 0 bases, with 6 bases lying between them. Looked up from germline, CDR1 is DFQATT and CDR2 is SNEGSKA (reference sequence). The CDR3 here is CSARGSLNTEAFF. The DNA of the CDR3 is TGCAGTGCTAGAGGGAGTCTGAACACTGAAGCTTTCTTT.